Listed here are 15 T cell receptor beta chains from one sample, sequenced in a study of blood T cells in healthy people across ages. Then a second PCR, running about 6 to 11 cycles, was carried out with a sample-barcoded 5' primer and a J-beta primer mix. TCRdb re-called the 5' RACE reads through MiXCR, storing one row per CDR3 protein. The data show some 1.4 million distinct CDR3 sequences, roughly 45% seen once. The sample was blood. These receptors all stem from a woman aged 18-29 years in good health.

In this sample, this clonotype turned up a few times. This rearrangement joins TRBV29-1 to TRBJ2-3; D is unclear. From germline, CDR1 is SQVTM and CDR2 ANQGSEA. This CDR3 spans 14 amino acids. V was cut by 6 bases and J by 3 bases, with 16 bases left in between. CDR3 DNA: TGCAGCGTGTGGATCGGGCTTGGGACAGATACGCAGTATTTT. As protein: CSVWIGLGTDTQYF.

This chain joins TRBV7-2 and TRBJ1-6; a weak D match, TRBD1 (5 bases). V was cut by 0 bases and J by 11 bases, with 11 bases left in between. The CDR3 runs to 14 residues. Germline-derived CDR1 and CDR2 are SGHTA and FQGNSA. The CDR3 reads CASSLANPGPPLHF. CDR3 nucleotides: TGTGCCAGCAGCTTAGCTAACCCAGGGCCACCCCTCCACTTT.

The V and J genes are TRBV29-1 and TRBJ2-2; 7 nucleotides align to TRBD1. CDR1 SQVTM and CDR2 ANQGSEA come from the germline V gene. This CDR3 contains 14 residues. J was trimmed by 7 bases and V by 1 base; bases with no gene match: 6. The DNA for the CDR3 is TGCAGCGTTGAAGGGACAGGAGAGAACGGGGAGCTGTTTTTT. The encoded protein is CSVEGTGENGELFF.

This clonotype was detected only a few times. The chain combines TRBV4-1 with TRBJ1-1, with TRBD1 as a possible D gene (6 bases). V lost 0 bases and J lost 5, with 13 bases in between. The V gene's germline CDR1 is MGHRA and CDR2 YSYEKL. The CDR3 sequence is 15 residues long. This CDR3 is CASSQDSQRGTEAFF. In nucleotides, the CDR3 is TGCGCCAGCAGCCAAGATTCGCAAAGGGGGACTGAAGCTTTCTTT.

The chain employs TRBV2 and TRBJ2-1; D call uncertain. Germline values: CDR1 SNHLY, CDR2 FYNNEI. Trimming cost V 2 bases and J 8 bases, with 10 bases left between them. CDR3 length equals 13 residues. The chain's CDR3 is CASSERRVHEQFF. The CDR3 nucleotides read TGTGCCAGCAGTGAACGAAGGGTCCATGAGCAGTTCTTC. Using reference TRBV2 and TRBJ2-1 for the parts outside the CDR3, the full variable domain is EPEVTQTPSHQVTQMGQEVILRCVPISNHLYFYWYRQILGQKVEFLVSFYNNEISEKSEIFDDQFSVERPDGSNFTLKIRSTKLEDSAMYFCASSERRVHEQFFGPGTRLTVL.

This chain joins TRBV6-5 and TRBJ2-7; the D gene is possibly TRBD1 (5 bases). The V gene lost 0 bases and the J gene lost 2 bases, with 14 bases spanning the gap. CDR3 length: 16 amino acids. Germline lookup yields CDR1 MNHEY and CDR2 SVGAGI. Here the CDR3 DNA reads TGTGCCAGCAGTTACTCGGGCAGGGCCTTGGCCTACGAGCAGTACTTC. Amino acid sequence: CASSYSGRALAYEQYF.

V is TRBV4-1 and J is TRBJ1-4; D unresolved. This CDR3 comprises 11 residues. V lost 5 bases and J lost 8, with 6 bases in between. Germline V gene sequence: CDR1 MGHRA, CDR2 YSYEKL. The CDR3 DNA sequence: TGCGCCAGCAGCGGACCGGAAAAACTGTTTTTT. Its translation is CASSGPEKLFF.

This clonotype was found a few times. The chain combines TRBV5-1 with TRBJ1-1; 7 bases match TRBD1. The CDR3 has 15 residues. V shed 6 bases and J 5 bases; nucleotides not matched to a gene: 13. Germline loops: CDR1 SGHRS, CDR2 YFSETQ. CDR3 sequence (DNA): TGCGCCAGCAACGATCCCGGAGTCAGGGGGACTGAAGCTTTCTTT. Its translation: CASNDPGVRGTEAFF.

The CDR3 here is CSVEGTSGKGLGPSETQYF. In nucleotides, the CDR3 is TGCAGCGTTGAAGGGACTAGCGGGAAGGGCCTTGGACCTAGCGAGACCCAGTACTTC. The J gene is TRBJ2-5, the V gene TRBV29-1; 12 nucleotides agree with TRBD2. V was pared by 1 base and J by 5 bases, with 17 bases of the junction left unmatched. The CDR3 has 19 amino acids. Germline loops: CDR1 SQVTM, CDR2 ANQGSEA.

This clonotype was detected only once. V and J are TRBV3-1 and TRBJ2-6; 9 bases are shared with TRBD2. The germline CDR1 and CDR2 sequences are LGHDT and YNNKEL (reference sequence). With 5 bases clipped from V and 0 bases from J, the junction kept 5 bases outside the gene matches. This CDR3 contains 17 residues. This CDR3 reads CASSYLAGSSGANVLTF. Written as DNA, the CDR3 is TGTGCCAGCAGCTACCTAGCGGGATCCTCTGGGGCCAACGTCCTGACTTTC.

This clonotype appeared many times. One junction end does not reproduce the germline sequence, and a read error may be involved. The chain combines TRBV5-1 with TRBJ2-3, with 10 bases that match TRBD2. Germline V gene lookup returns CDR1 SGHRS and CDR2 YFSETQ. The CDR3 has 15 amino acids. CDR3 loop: CASSLLAGSEDTQYF. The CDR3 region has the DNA TGTGCCAGCAGTTTACTAGCGGGGAGCGAAGATACGCAGTATTTT.

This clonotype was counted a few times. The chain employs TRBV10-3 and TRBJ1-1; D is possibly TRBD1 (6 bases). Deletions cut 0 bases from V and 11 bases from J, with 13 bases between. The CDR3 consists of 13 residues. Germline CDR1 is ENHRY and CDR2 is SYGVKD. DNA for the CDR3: TGTGCCATCAGTGAGTCCGAGGGGGGCACGGCTTTCTTT. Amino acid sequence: CAISESEGGTAFF.

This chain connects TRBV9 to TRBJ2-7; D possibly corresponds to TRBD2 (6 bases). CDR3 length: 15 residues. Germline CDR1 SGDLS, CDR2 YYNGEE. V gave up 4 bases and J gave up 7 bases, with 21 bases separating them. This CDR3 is CASSPGRADYNEQYF. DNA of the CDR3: TGTGCCAGCAGCCCGGGACGAGCGGACTACAATGAGCAGTACTTC.

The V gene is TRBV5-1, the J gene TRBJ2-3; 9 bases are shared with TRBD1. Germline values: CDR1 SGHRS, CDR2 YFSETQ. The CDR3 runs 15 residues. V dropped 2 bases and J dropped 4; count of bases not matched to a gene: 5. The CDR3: CASSLQGAVADTQYF. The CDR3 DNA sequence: TGCGCCAGCAGCTTACAGGGGGCAGTTGCAGATACGCAGTATTTT.

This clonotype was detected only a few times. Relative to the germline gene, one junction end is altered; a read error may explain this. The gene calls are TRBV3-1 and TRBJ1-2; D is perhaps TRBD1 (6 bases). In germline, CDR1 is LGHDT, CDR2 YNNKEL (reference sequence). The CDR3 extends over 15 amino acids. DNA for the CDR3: TGTGCCAGCAGCCGAGCGGGACAAACTAACCATGGCTACACCTTC. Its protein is CASSRAGQTNHGYTF.